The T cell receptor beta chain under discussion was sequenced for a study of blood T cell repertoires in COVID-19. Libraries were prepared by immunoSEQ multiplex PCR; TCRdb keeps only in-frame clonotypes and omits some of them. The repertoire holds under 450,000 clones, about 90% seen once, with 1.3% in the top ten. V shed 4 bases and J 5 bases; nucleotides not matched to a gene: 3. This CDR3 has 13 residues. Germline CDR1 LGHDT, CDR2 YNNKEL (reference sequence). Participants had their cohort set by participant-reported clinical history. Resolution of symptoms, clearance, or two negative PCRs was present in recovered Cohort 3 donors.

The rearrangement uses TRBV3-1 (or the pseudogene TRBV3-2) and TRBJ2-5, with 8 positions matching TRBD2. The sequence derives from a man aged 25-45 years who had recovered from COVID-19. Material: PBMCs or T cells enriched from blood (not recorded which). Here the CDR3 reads CASSRAGVETQYF. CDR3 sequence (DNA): TGTGCCAGCAGCCGAGCGGGAGTGGAGACCCAGTACTTC.